The 18 T cell receptor beta chains below all came from one sample that was sequenced in a study of CD8 T cells in Susac syndrome. It was with random hexamers that roughly 0.45 to 1 ug RNA was reverse transcribed. TCRdb reprocessed the immunoSEQ multiplex PCR reads with MiXCR, giving one entry per CDR3 protein. This sample yields 200,000 or so distinct CDR3 sequences, of which roughly 96% are seen a single time; 0.093% belongs to the top ten. Material for sequencing was CD4+ T cells from PBMCs. These receptors were taken from a human donor with multiple sclerosis.

The chain uses TRBV3-1 and TRBJ2-3; weak D call: TRBD1 (7 bases). The V end was cut by 8 bases, the J end by 0 bases, with 15 bases between. This CDR3 contains 15 residues. Germline V gene sequence: CDR1 LGHDT, CDR2 YNNKEL (reference sequence). Written as DNA, the CDR3 is TGTGCCAGCTCCCCGACAGGGACTAGCACAGATACGCAGTATTTT. It encodes CASSPTGTSTDTQYF.

The chain carries TRBV20-1 and TRBJ2-7; D is uncertain. From germline, CDR1 is DFQATT and CDR2 SNEGSKA (reference sequence). CDR3 length: 11 residues. V was clipped by 5 bases and J by 7 bases, with 12 bases between them. This CDR3 reads CSARRTWEQYF. Here the CDR3 DNA reads TGCAGTGCTCGAAGAACCTGGGAGCAGTACTTC.

V and J are TRBV23-1 and TRBJ2-7; D gene unclear. TRBV23-1 is an ORF; its function is uncertain. The CDR3 is made up of 15 amino acids. The V end was cut by 2 bases, the J end by 2 bases, with 13 bases between. The CDR3 DNA sequence: TGCGCCAGCAGTCAAATGGGGAAGCCCCCCTACGAGCAGTACTTC. Translation gives CASSQMGKPPYEQYF.

The chain employs TRBV11-2 and TRBJ2-7, with a tentative D call TRBD2 (7 bases). This CDR3 has 15 residues. Trimming took off 2 bases at V and 2 bases at J, with 13 bases between the two ends. Germline CDR1 and CDR2: SGHAT and FQNNGV. The CDR3 region is CASSLLNGGPYEQYF. For the CDR3, the DNA is TGTGCCAGCAGCTTACTCAACGGGGGGCCCTACGAGCAGTACTTC.

This chain uses TRBV30 with TRBJ1-6; 9 nucleotides agree with TRBD1. Germline assignment: CDR1 GTSNPN and CDR2 SVGIG (reference sequence). The V segment lost 7 bases and the J segment 5 bases; nucleotides outside the gene matches: 12. CDR3 length equals 16 residues. The CDR3 DNA reads TGTGCCTTGGACAGGGGAAGGGGTGGGAATAATTCACCCCTCCACTTT. Its protein product is CALDRGRGGNNSPLHF.

The rearrangement joins TRBV5-6 to TRBJ2-1; D is undetermined. This CDR3 contains 11 residues. V was cut by 0 bases and J by 10 bases, with 5 bases left in between. Germline CDR1 is SGHDT and CDR2 is YYEEEE. The CDR3 loop is CASSLVQEQFF. The CDR3 DNA reads TGTGCCAGCAGCTTGGTTCAGGAGCAGTTCTTC.

The V and J genes are TRBV5-1 and TRBJ2-3; tentative D call: TRBD1 (6 bases). CDR1 is SGHRS, CDR2 YFSETQ, per germline. The CDR3 runs 15 residues. Trimming shortened V by 6 bases and J by 0 bases, and 14 bases separated the two germline ends. The CDR3 is CASTLGGRSTDTQYF. The DNA for the CDR3 is TGCGCCAGCACCCTAGGGGGACGGAGCACAGATACGCAGTATTTT.

The chain couples TRBV20-1 to TRBJ2-7; D is unclear. The CDR3 spans 12 residues. V dropped 3 bases and J dropped 3 bases, with 9 bases sitting between them. Per germline, CDR1 DFQATT and CDR2 SNEGSKA (reference sequence). The CDR3 region has the DNA TGCAGTGCTAGTTGGCAGGACTACGAGCAGTACTTC. Translated: CSASWQDYEQYF.

V is TRBV7-8 and J is TRBJ1-2; D gene ambiguous. Trimming removed 2 bases at V and 4 bases at J, with 11 bases between. The CDR3 length is 14 residues. CDR1 is SGHVS and CDR2 is FQNEAQ in the germline V gene. Here the CDR3 reads CASSLNAGSYGYTF. CDR3 coding DNA: TGTGCCAGCAGCTTAAATGCAGGCTCCTATGGCTACACCTTC.

The chain recombines TRBV20-1 with TRBJ1-4; weak D call: TRBD1 (6 bases). The V gene's germline CDR1 is DFQATT and CDR2 SNEGSKA (reference sequence). The CDR3 consists of 13 residues. V was trimmed by 5 bases and J by 7 bases, leaving 14 bases between them. The CDR3: CSALTEGGEKLFF. In nucleotides, the CDR3 is TGCAGTGCTCTGACCGAGGGGGGTGAAAAACTGTTTTTT.

The chain joins TRBV7-3 to TRBJ2-6, with 8 bases aligning to TRBD1. Germline CDR1 is SGHTA and CDR2 is FQGTGA. CDR3 size: 18 residues. The ends lost 1 base at V and 4 bases at J; junction bases unmatched: 9. The CDR3 bases are TGTGCCAGCAGCTTAAACGGGCAGGGGGCGGCCGGGGCCAACGTCCTGACTTTC. It encodes CASSLNGQGAAGANVLTF.

The chain uses TRBV3-1 and TRBJ1-4; D may be TRBD1 (6 bases). Germline V gene sequence: CDR1 LGHDT, CDR2 YNNKEL (reference sequence). V lost 0 bases to trimming and J lost 5 bases, with 16 bases between them. This CDR3 comprises 17 residues. The CDR3 DNA is TGTGCCAGCAGCCAAGAGTCCTTGGGACACCTCAATGAAAAACTGTTTTTT. Encoded protein: CASSQESLGHLNEKLFF. Looking up the rest from reference TRBV3-1 and TRBJ1-4 gives the full variable domain: DTAVSQTPKYLVTQMGNDKSIKCEQNLGHDTMYWYKQDSKKFLKIMFSYNNKELIINETVPNRFSPKSPDKAHLNLHINSLELGDSAVYFCASSQESLGHLNEKLFFGSGTQLSVL.

CDR3: CATSDSGVSNEQFF. The CDR3 coding sequence is TGTGCCACCAGTGATTCGGGGGTTTCCAATGAGCAGTTCTTC. This chain links TRBV24-1 with TRBJ2-1; tentative D call: TRBD2 (6 bases). The germline gives CDR1 KGHDR, CDR2 SFDVKD. Trimming shortened V by 2 bases and J by 6 bases, and 10 bases separated the two germline ends. The CDR3 consists of 14 residues.

The V call is TRBV11-2, the J call TRBJ1-2, with unresolved D. The germline V gene encodes CDR1 SGHAT and CDR2 FQNNGV. Trimming left V 5 bases short and J 3 bases short, with 13 bases between. The CDR3 contains 14 residues. The CDR3 sequence is CASSLGYRDYGYTF. The CDR3 DNA follows: TGTGCCAGCAGCCTAGGTTACCGGGACTATGGCTACACCTTC. Filled out from reference TRBV11-2 and TRBJ1-2, the complete variable domain reads EAGVAQSPRYKIIEKRQSVAFWCNPISGHATLYWYQQILGQGPKLLIQFQNNGVVDDSQLPKDRFSAERLKGVDSTLKIQPAKLEDSAVYLCASSLGYRDYGYTFGSGTRLTVV.

This sequence joins TRBV11-2 and TRBJ2-2; no clear D. CDR1 SGHAT and CDR2 FQNNGV come from the germline V gene. V was clipped by 2 bases and J by 0 bases, with 10 bases between them. There are 16 residues in the CDR3. CDR3 DNA: TGTGCCAGCAGCTTAATGGCAGGAACGAACACCGGGGAGCTGTTTTTT. Translation: CASSLMAGTNTGELFF.

The chain has TRBV9 and TRBJ2-1; 7 bases fit TRBD1. CDR3 length: 15 amino acids. CDR1 and CDR2 from the germline V gene are SGDLS and YYNGEE. V gave up 0 bases and J gave up 5 bases; unmatched junction bases: 5. CDR3 sequence: CASSVEGAVHNEQFF. The CDR3 DNA reads TGTGCCAGCAGCGTAGAGGGGGCCGTTCACAATGAGCAGTTCTTC.

This clonotype was recorded only once. The V call is TRBV12-3 or TRBV12-4, the J call TRBJ2-1, with 8 bases matching TRBD1. The CDR3 sequence is 16 residues long. After removal of 7 bases from V and 1 base from J, the junction contained 9 bases not matched to a gene. This chain's CDR3 is CASIETGAGSYNEQFF. The DNA for the CDR3 is TGTGCCAGCATTGAGACAGGGGCGGGGTCCTACAATGAGCAGTTCTTC.

The J gene is TRBJ1-2, the V gene TRBV19; no clear D gene. Trimming took off 4 bases at V and 3 bases at J, with 9 bases between the two ends. The CDR3 length is 13 residues. The V gene's germline CDR1 is LNHDA and CDR2 SQIVND (reference sequence). This CDR3 is CASSKDGYYGYTF. The DNA of the CDR3 is TGTGCCAGTAGTAAAGACGGTTACTATGGCTACACCTTC.